One sample yielded the 5 T cell receptor beta chains listed below, sequenced in a study of OX40 agonist ivuxolimab in advanced cancers. The repertoire was sequenced with immunoSEQ multiplex PCR; TCRdb's copy has only in-frame clones and lacks some. The data show 39,000 or so clones, around nine tenths seen once. Sequences were derived from CD4+ or CD8+ T cells sorted from blood, sampled in a trial of the OX40 agonist ivuxolimab. These receptor sequences come from an adult with an advanced solid tumor such as melanoma, head and neck, liver or kidney cancer.

The chain couples TRBV13 to TRBJ1-2; the match to TRBD1 covers 11 bases. Germline CDR1 is PRHDT and CDR2 is FYEKMQ (reference sequence). Germline trimming cut 7 bases from V and 2 bases from J; bases unmatched to any gene: 9. The CDR3 covers 16 residues. CDR3 amino acids: CASIDGQGAANYGYTF. CDR3 sequence (DNA): TGTGCCAGCATCGACGGACAGGGGGCTGCGAACTATGGCTACACCTTC.

The chain carries TRBV5-1 and TRBJ2-5; maybe TRBD2 (6 bases). This CDR3 is 15 amino acids long. Per germline, CDR1 SGHRS and CDR2 YFSETQ. Trimming left V 6 bases short and J 3 bases short, with 18 bases between. The DNA for the CDR3 is TGCGCCAGCAACATCCGGCCGGGACTCAAAGAGACCCAGTACTTC. It yields the protein CASNIRPGLKETQYF.

V is TRBV9 and J is TRBJ2-3; the D is unclear. This CDR3 is 12 amino acids long. Trimming took off 0 bases at V and 6 bases at J, with 5 bases between the two ends. CDR1 and CDR2 (germline): SGDLS, YYNGEE. CDR3 sequence: CASSVVPDTQYF. Written as DNA, the CDR3 is TGTGCCAGCAGCGTAGTACCGGATACGCAGTATTTT.

This chain connects TRBV6-1 to TRBJ2-1, with 12 nucleotides matching TRBD2. Germline CDR1 and CDR2: MNHNS and SASEGT. J lost 6 bases, V lost 5 bases, and 5 bases had no gene match. The CDR3 spans 15 residues. CDR3 nucleotide sequence: TGTGCCAGCAGTTCTAGCGGGGGGGCAGTCAATGAGCAGTTCTTC. Protein: CASSSSGGAVNEQFF.

This chain uses TRBV5-4 with TRBJ2-1; D is undetermined. The V and J ends lost 4 bases and 2 bases respectively, with 1 base between them. The germline CDR1 and CDR2 sequences are SGHNT and YYREEE (reference sequence). CDR3 length: 11 residues. CDR3 sequence: CASSPYNEQFF. For the CDR3, the DNA is TGTGCCAGCAGCCCCTACAATGAGCAGTTCTTC. The variable domain in full, completed from reference TRBV5-4 and TRBJ2-1, reads ETGVTQSPTHLIKTRGQQVTLRCSSQSGHNTVSWYQQALGQGPQFIFQYYREEENGRGNFPPRFSGLQFPNYSSELNVNALELDDSALYLCASSPYNEQFFGPGTRLTVL.